Shown below are 10 T cell receptor beta chains from a single sample sequenced in a study of blood T cell repertoires in COVID-19. The assay was immunoSEQ multiplex PCR, and TCRdb's table has in-frame clones only and misses some. The sample shows about 35,000 clones, approximately 85% of them seen only once. The specimen was peripheral blood. These receptors originate from a man in his sixties with active or convalescent COVID-19.

The chain couples TRBV7-2 to TRBJ2-1; D perhaps matches TRBD2 (6 bases). The CDR3 contains 16 residues. Germline assignment: CDR1 SGHTA and CDR2 FQGNSA. V was pared by 0 bases and J by 8 bases, with 17 bases between. CDR3 loop: CASSLARRGGVDEQFF. For the CDR3, the DNA is TGTGCCAGCAGCTTAGCGCGGCGGGGCGGGGTAGATGAGCAGTTCTTC. Supplemented by reference TRBV7-2 and TRBJ2-1, the full variable domain reads GAGVSQSPSNKVTEKGKDVELRCDPISGHTALYWYRQSLGQGLEFLIYFQGNSAPDKSGLPSDRFSAERTGGSVSTLTIQRTQQEDSAVYLCASSLARRGGVDEQFFGPGTRLTVL.

This chain connects TRBV7-8 to TRBJ1-2; D call uncertain. The CDR3 is 13 amino acids. Trimming cost V 5 bases and J 4 bases, with 11 bases left between them. CDR1 and CDR2 from the germline V gene are SGHVS and FQNEAQ. Here the CDR3 reads CASSVATGYGYTF. Written as DNA, the CDR3 is TGTGCCAGCAGCGTGGCGACTGGCTATGGCTACACCTTC.

The gene calls are TRBV27 and TRBJ2-3; TRBD1 matches at 10 bases. J gave up 2 bases and V 6 bases, and 8 bases lay outside the gene matches. CDR3 length equals 16 residues. CDR1 is MNHEY and CDR2 is SMNVEV in the germline V gene (reference sequence). The CDR3 region is CASRRQGAGNTDTQYF. The CDR3, as DNA: TGTGCCAGCAGGAGACAGGGGGCAGGCAACACAGATACGCAGTATTTT.

This chain joins TRBV27 and TRBJ2-1; 10 bases agree with TRBD2. Germline V CDR1 and CDR2: MNHEY, SMNVEV (reference sequence). This CDR3 has 16 residues. V gave up 5 bases and J gave up 6 bases; unmatched junction bases: 10. In DNA, the CDR3 is TGTGCCAGCAGTACTCCTAGCGGGAGCACGGGCAATGAGCAGTTCTTC. As protein: CASSTPSGSTGNEQFF.

This clone was observed a handful of times. This chain links TRBV3-1 (or the pseudogene TRBV3-2) with TRBJ2-1; 14 bases are shared with TRBD2. From germline, CDR1 is LGHDT and CDR2 YNNKEL (reference sequence). The ends lost 4 bases at V and 7 bases at J; junction bases unmatched: 6. This CDR3 is 16 amino acids long. The CDR3, as DNA: TGTGCCAGCAGCCGAGACGGACTAGCGGGGGGTAATGAGCAGTTCTTC. As protein: CASSRDGLAGGNEQFF.

J is TRBJ2-2 and V is TRBV6-5; 8 nucleotides match TRBD2. V lost 6 bases and J lost 6; bases outside the gene matches: 9. CDR1 and CDR2 from the germline V gene are MNHEY and SVGAGI. The CDR3 is 15 amino acids. The CDR3 region has the DNA TGTGCCAGCAGGAATATAGCGGGATCCGCCGGGGAGCTGTTTTTT. It encodes CASRNIAGSAGELFF.

The chain links TRBV7-2 to TRBJ1-5, with 8 bases lining up with TRBD1. The CDR3 totals 15 residues. In germline, CDR1 is SGHTA, CDR2 FQGNSA. Germline trimming cut 3 bases from V and 7 bases from J; bases unmatched to any gene: 8. CDR3 residues: CASSFGQGLIQPQHF. CDR3 DNA sequence: TGTGCCAGCAGCTTCGGACAGGGTCTAATACAGCCCCAGCATTTT.

The rearrangement links TRBV5-1 to TRBJ2-5, with 10 bases that match TRBD1. The length of the CDR3 is 15 residues. Germline V CDR1 and CDR2: SGHRS, YFSETQ. With 3 bases clipped from V and 4 bases from J, the junction kept 6 bases outside the gene matches. The CDR3 protein is CASSWGQGQIETQYF. CDR3 DNA: TGCGCCAGCAGCTGGGGACAGGGGCAGATAGAGACCCAGTACTTC. The full variable domain, with the rest looked up from reference TRBV5-1 and TRBJ2-5, is KAGVTQTPRYLIKTRGQQVTLSCSPISGHRSVSWYQQTPGQGLQFLFEYFSETQRNKGNFPGRFSGRQFSNSRSEMNVSTLELGDSALYLCASSWGQGQIETQYFGPGTRLLVL.

This clone was counted only a few times. The V and J genes are TRBV6-2 or TRBV6-3 and TRBJ2-1, with 11 bases fitting TRBD2. The J segment lost 6 bases and the V segment lost 2 bases, leaving 9 bases of the junction unmatched. The CDR3 contains 17 residues. Germline CDR1 reads MNHEY; CDR2 reads SVGEGT. The DNA for the CDR3 is TGTGCCAGCAGTTACCTTAAATCCGGGACTAGCGGCAATGAGCAGTTCTTC. It encodes CASSYLKSGTSGNEQFF.

This chain links TRBV7-2 with TRBJ2-3; 15 nucleotides match TRBD2. Trimming at V came to 5 bases and at J to 4 bases, leaving 7 bases not matched to a gene. The CDR3 contains 17 residues. Per germline, CDR1 SGHTA and CDR2 FQGNSA. The CDR3 reads CASSARTSGRVPDTQYF. The CDR3 region has the DNA TGTGCCAGCAGCGCCCGGACTAGCGGGAGGGTCCCAGATACGCAGTATTTT.